The rows below give T cell receptor beta chains drawn from one sample of a study of shared clonotypes between healthy human individuals. The table came from immunoSEQ multiplex PCR; TCRdb's copy has only in-frame clones and leaves some out. The sample records more than 2 million clones, roughly 94% being singletons. What was sequenced was naive CD8+ T cells sorted from blood. The receptors here all came from a man between 18 and 29 years old in good health. CDR3s include the opening cysteine and the closing phenylalanine or tryptophan. Each record gives: V gene, D gene, clone size, J gene, CDR3 DNA, CDR3 protein. D genes are given only for firm matches. Rows give clone size only sometimes, using once, few, many, or a class for an expanded clone.

TRBV4-1	-	-	TRBJ2-1	TGCGCCAGCAGCCAAGATGCTTCCCACTCCTACAATGAGCAGTTCTTC	CASSQDASHSYNEQFF
TRBV27	TRBD1	-	TRBJ1-5	TGTGCCAGCAGTTCGACAGGGGCGCATCAGCCCCAGCATTTT	CASSSTGAHQPQHF
TRBV2	TRBD1	-	TRBJ2-5	TGTGCCAGCAGGGAAGGGGGCATCCAAGAGACCCAGTACTTC	CASREGGIQETQYF
TRBV6-1	TRBD2	-	TRBJ2-7	TGTGCCAGCAGTCAACAACGGGAGGGGTCCTACGAGCAGTACTTC	CASSQQREGSYEQYF
TRBV7-2	-	-	TRBJ2-7	TGTGCCAGCAGCTCACCGGACCGGGGTACCTACGAGCAGTACTTC	CASSSPDRGTYEQYF
TRBV7-6	-	-	TRBJ2-7	TGTGCCAGCAGCTTAGGGGGCGACGGCTCCTACGAGCAGTACTTC	CASSLGGDGSYEQYF
TRBV27	-	-	TRBJ2-7	TGTGCCAGCAGTCCAAATCCCTACGAGCAGTACTTC	CASSPNPYEQYF
TRBV7-8	-	-	TRBJ1-2	TGTGCCAGCAGCTTAGTTCGGGCAGGGTCGGACTATGGCTACACCTTC	CASSLVRAGSDYGYTF
TRBV19	-	-	TRBJ1-1	TGTGCCAGTAGGGGCGGTGGAACTGAAGCTTTCTTT	CASRGGGTEAFF
TRBV5-1	-	-	TRBJ1-3	TGCGCCAGCAGCCCCTCATTGATGCCAGGGTTGTGCACCATATATTTT	CASSPSLMPGLCTIYF
TRBV29-1	-	-	TRBJ2-1	TGCAGCGTTCTCATCGGATCCTACAATGAGCAGTTCTTC	CSVLIGSYNEQFF
TRBV6-5	-	-	TRBJ1-1	TGTGCCAGCAGCAACTTAGGGTGGGATGGCACTGAAGCTTTCTTT	CASSNLGWDGTEAFF
TRBV13	-	-	TRBJ1-4	TGTGCCAGCAGCTCGGGTGCGGAAAAACTGTTTTTT	CASSSGAEKLFF
TRBV28	-	-	TRBJ2-2	TGTGCCAGCAGTTGGTCCCAGGCCGGGGAGCTGTTTTTT	CASSWSQAGELFF
TRBV9	-	-	TRBJ2-7	TGTGCCAGCAGCGTAGGGGGGATGACCTACGAGCAGTACTTC	CASSVGGMTYEQYF
TRBV19	-	-	TRBJ2-5	TGTGCCAGTAGTATAGATCGTGAGACCCAGTACTTC	CASSIDRETQYF
TRBV6-5	-	-	TRBJ2-1	TGTGCCAGCAGTTACCTCTATGAGCAGTTCTTC	CASSYLYEQFF
TRBV7-8	-	-	TRBJ2-2	TGTGCCAGCAGCCCGGAAGGTATTCCGGTGCTGTTTTTT	CASSPEGIPVLFF
TRBV27	-	-	TRBJ2-7	TGTGCCAGCAGTTTATCCGGGGGTAGCTCCTACGAGCAGTACTTC	CASSLSGGSSYEQYF
TRBV28	-	-	TRBJ1-5	TGTGCCAGCAGTTCGTTACCGGTATACAATCAGCCCCAGCATTTT	CASSSLPVYNQPQHF
TRBV7-8	TRBD2	-	TRBJ2-1	TGTGCCAGCAGCTGGGGAATGATAGCGGGGGGAGACCCCTCCTACAATGAGCAGTTCTTC	CASSWGMIAGGDPSYNEQFF
TRBV19	-	-	TRBJ2-7	TGTGCCACCACTTATGGCCCAGCGGAGCAGTACTTC	CATTYGPAEQYF
TRBV7-9	-	-	TRBJ2-2	TGTGCCAGCAGCCCGACCTCTTGGGCCGGGGAGCTGTTTTTT	CASSPTSWAGELFF
TRBV9	-	few	TRBJ2-7	TGTGCCAGCAGCCTCACCCTCGAGCAGTACTTC	CASSLTLEQYF
TRBV28	TRBD2	-	TRBJ2-2	TGTGCCAGCAGAATAGCGGGGGAGAACACCGGGGAGCTGTTTTTT	CASRIAGENTGELFF
TRBV7-9	TRBD2	-	TRBJ2-1	TGTGCCAGCAGCTCCAATAGCGGGAAACTCCACAATGAGCAGTTCTTC	CASSSNSGKLHNEQFF
TRBV6-5	TRBD1	-	TRBJ2-2	TGTGCCAGCAGTTACGACAGGGCCGGGGAGCTGTTTTTT	CASSYDRAGELFF
TRBV4-1	TRBD1	-	TRBJ2-7	TGCGCCAGCAGCCAGCTAGGACAGGGGAGGTACGAGCAGTACTTC	CASSQLGQGRYEQYF
TRBV13	-	-	TRBJ2-5	TGTGCCAGCAGCTTGGACGGTTGGGAGACCCAGTACTTC	CASSLDGWETQYF
TRBV6-5	-	-	TRBJ2-7	TGTGCCAGCAGTCGGACTACGTTCTACGAGCAGTACTTC	CASSRTTFYEQYF